This T cell receptor (beta chain) was recovered during a study of T cells in Graves' hyperthyroidism and ophthalmopathy. Overall study: Pretreatment peripheral blood was obtained at initial diagnosis. Broader study findings: Classification by a 13 V-J model distinguished ophthalmopathy from stable hyperthyroidism. Ophthalmopathy was model-predicted a median about 6 months pre-onset.

Points on this clonotype: Its specificity is unknown. An end of the junction differs from the germline gene, which may be a read error.

Amplification yielded TCR beta CDR3 regions, with RNA transcripts as the source. The TCR CDR3 was amplified in a first-round RT-PCR using the HTBI primer set. One entry per CDR3 protein, called by TCRdb with MiXCR from the multiplex PCR reads. The repertoire consists of about 58,000 distinct CDR3 sequences, with 49% occurring once and the leading ten covering over 10%. The CDR3 has 12 amino acids. The germline V gene has CDR1 SGHRS and CDR2 YFSETQ. Uncontrolled infection, other autoimmune disease, pregnancy or lactation led to exclusion. The receptor's source is a woman aged 25 to 39 with Graves' ophthalmopathy. The gene calls are TRBV5-1 and TRBJ2-2; D gene ambiguous. Input material: blood. Here the CDR3 reads CANYRKHRVAVF. Written as DNA, the CDR3 is TGCGCCAACTACCGGAAACACCGGGTAGCTGTTTTT.